The next 27 T cell receptor delta chains were all read from a single sample in a study of Vδ1+ human thymocytes. Findings of the study overall: Highly polyclonal TRG and TRD repertoires with Gaussian CDR3 length distributions appeared in thymus.

The template was reverse-transcribed extracted RNA. Multiplex PCR used pooled V-gene forward primers and a constant-region reverse primer to amplify CDR3s. TCRdb used CATT to re-call clones from the multiplex PCR reads. The table has tens of thousands of delta-chain clones, approximately 16% seen once; the top ten hold approximately 0.5%. These receptors' targets are unknown. Sequencing was done on a sample of Vdelta1+ gamma-delta thymocytes from the thymus. As to subset: FACS-sorted CD3+ TCRalphabeta- TCRVdelta1+ TCRVdelta2- thymocytes. The receptors were sampled from a boy less than two years old who had congenital heart surgery.

This clone was observed a few times. The J gene is TRDJ1, the V gene TRDV1; 10 bases align to TRDD3. The CDR3 covers 19 residues. The V and J ends lost 1 base and 4 bases, in that order; junction bases with no gene match: 15. Germline CDR1 TSWWSYY, CDR2 QGS. The CDR3 is CALGERPYRTGGWIDKLIF. The DNA of the CDR3 is TGTGCTCTTGGGGAACGGCCCTACCGTACTGGGGGATGGATCGATAAACTCATCTTT.

The V and J genes are TRDV1 and TRDJ1; tentative D call: TRDD3 (5 bases). Trimming took off 5 bases at V and 0 bases at J, with 13 bases between the two ends. CDR3 length: 15 residues. CDR1 is TSWWSYY and CDR2 is QGS in the germline V gene. DNA for the CDR3: TGTGCTCTTGGGCGTAGGGGAAGCGACACCGATAAACTCATCTTT. It is translated as CALGRRGSDTDKLIF.

This clone occurred a few times. The chain has TRDV1 and TRDJ1; 7 bases match TRDD3. V gave up 1 base and J gave up 2 bases; unmatched junction bases: 19. CDR3 length: 20 residues. Germline CDR1 TSWWSYY, CDR2 QGS. The CDR3 nucleotides read TGTGCTCTTGGGGAACGGAAAAAACTGGGGATAGGGGTGAAGACCGATAAACTCATCTTT. It specifies CALGERKKLGIGVKTDKLIF.

The rearrangement links TRDV1 to TRDJ1, with D perhaps matching TRDD3 (5 bases). V was pared by 3 bases and J by 4 bases, with 33 bases between. Germline assignment: CDR1 TSWWSYY and CDR2 QGS. CDR3 length equals 21 residues. DNA of the CDR3: TGTGCTCTTGGGGACAACTGTCCCCCCACATGCCGTGAGGATAAAATCGATAAACTCATCTTT. It specifies CALGDNCPPTCREDKIDKLIF.

This clone was picked up a small number of times. The chain recombines TRDV1 with TRDJ1; 9 nucleotides agree with TRDD2. CDR1 and CDR2 from the germline V gene are TSWWSYY and QGS. V lost 3 bases, J lost 0 bases, and 26 bases stayed unmatched. CDR3 size: 23 residues. DNA for the CDR3: TGTGCTCTTGGGGACCCCGGCCTTCCTACGTCCTGGGGATATTCGGCGCACACCGATAAACTCATCTTT. As protein: CALGDPGLPTSWGYSAHTDKLIF.

This clone has a handful of counts. The rearrangement uses TRDV1 and TRDJ1, with TRDD3 matching 12 bases. This CDR3 is 19 amino acids long. V shed 1 base and J 11 bases; nucleotides not matched to a gene: 20. From germline, CDR1 is TSWWSYY and CDR2 QGS. The CDR3: CALGEPYFPKGDWGIPLIF. As DNA, the CDR3 is TGTGCTCTTGGGGAACCTTACTTTCCGAAAGGTGACTGGGGGATACCTCTCATCTTT.

The chain recombines TRDV1 with TRDJ1; TRDD3 agrees at 13 bases. The CDR3 is 23 residues long. Germline CDR1 TSWWSYY, CDR2 QGS. The J segment lost 2 bases and the V segment lost 0 bases, leaving 21 bases of the junction unmatched. CDR3: CALGELVGLSYWGIRTMTDKLIF. The CDR3 DNA reads TGTGCTCTTGGGGAACTAGTAGGGCTTTCCTACTGGGGGATACGCACTATGACCGATAAACTCATCTTT.

Note on this clone: A read error may account for a junction end that differs from germline. This sequence joins TRDV1 and TRDJ1; 12 positions match TRDD3. The CDR3 length is 17 residues. Looked up from germline, CDR1 is TSWWSYY and CDR2 is QGS. CDR3 sequence: CALGELGTTGGYSGLIF. In nucleotides, the CDR3 is TGTGCCCTTGGGGAACTTGGGACTACTGGGGGATACTCTGGGCTCATCTTT.

The chain recombines TRDV1 with TRDJ1, with D tentatively TRDD3 (6 bases). Trimming removed 0 bases from V and 0 bases from J, with 38 bases in between. There are 25 residues in the CDR3. In germline, CDR1 is TSWWSYY, CDR2 QGS. The DNA for the CDR3 is TGTGCTCTTGGGGAACTAGCTAAGGGTATGCCCTCCCGCCTCCGACTGGGCCGATACACCGATAAACTCATCTTT. This translates into CALGELAKGMPSRLRLGRYTDKLIF.

This clone appeared a few times. The V gene is TRDV1, the J gene TRDJ1; 7 bases map to TRDD3. CDR3 size: 15 residues. Trimming took 1 base from V and 7 from J; bases not matched to a gene: 9. Germline V lookup: CDR1 TSWWSYY, CDR2 QGS. Written as DNA, the CDR3 is TGTGCTCTTGGGGAACGACTGGGGCCCCCTGGTAAACTCATCTTT. This sequence encodes CALGERLGPPGKLIF.

This clone occurred a few times. The V and J genes are TRDV2 and TRDJ3, with D possibly matching TRDD3 (6 bases). The germline V and J ends were trimmed by 5 bases and 0 bases, with 22 bases remaining between them. Germline V gene sequence: CDR1 GEAIGNYY, CDR2 EKD. The CDR3 has 20 amino acids. The CDR3: CACGGLLGKESSWDTRQMFF. The CDR3 nucleotides read TGTGCCTGTGGAGGTCTACTGGGCAAAGAAAGCTCCTGGGACACCCGACAGATGTTTTTC.

Only a few counts were recorded for this clone. The rearrangement uses TRDV1 and TRDJ1, with TRDD3 identical over 7 bases. Germline CDR1 TSWWSYY, CDR2 QGS. The CDR3 extends over 14 amino acids. V shed 1 base and J 1 base; nucleotides not matched to a gene: 0. In DNA, the CDR3 is TGTGCTCTTGGGGAACACTGGGGCACCGATAAACTCATCTTT. Encoded protein: CALGEHWGTDKLIF.

V gene TRDV1 combines with J gene TRDJ1; 11 positions match TRDD3. This CDR3 has 19 amino acids. With 5 bases clipped from V and 0 bases from J, the junction kept 14 bases outside the gene matches. CDR1 is TSWWSYY and CDR2 is QGS in the germline V gene. CDR3 sequence (DNA): TGTGCTCTTGGGAGTCCCATGGGGGATACGCCCGGGCACACCGATAAACTCATCTTT. Translation: CALGSPMGDTPGHTDKLIF.

A few counts support this clone. This chain links TRDV1 with TRDJ1, with D uncertain. From germline, CDR1 is TSWWSYY and CDR2 QGS. The CDR3 totals 18 residues. The ends were cut back, 0 bases at V and 0 bases at J, with 17 bases in the middle. CDR3 coding DNA: TGTGCTCTTGGGGAACTATGCGGCTGGCCCTCTTACACCGATAAACTCATCTTT. Translated: CALGELCGWPSYTDKLIF.

The V call is TRDV1, the J call TRDJ1, with a weak D call TRDD2 (5 bases). Germline V gene lookup returns CDR1 TSWWSYY and CDR2 QGS. This CDR3 region has 21 residues. Trimming removed 1 base at V and 0 bases at J, with 27 bases between. CDR3 nucleotides: TGTGCTCTTGGGGAACGATTAGTAGCCCTACGAACGCTGATGTACACCGATAAACTCATCTTT. This translates into CALGERLVALRTLMYTDKLIF.

The sample holds a few counts of this clone. This rearrangement joins TRDV1 to TRDJ1; a possible D gene is TRDD3 (6 bases). Trimming shortened V by 1 base and J by 2 bases, and 14 bases separated the two germline ends. The CDR3 length is 16 residues. Germline V gives CDR1 TSWWSYY, CDR2 QGS. DNA for the CDR3: TGTGCTCTTGGGGAACATCGGGGGGAGACTACCGATAAACTCATCTTT. Residues: CALGEHRGETTDKLIF.

This chain links TRDV1 with TRDJ1, with 8 bases that match TRDD3. From germline, CDR1 is TSWWSYY and CDR2 QGS. J was trimmed by 0 bases and V by 0 bases; bases with no gene match: 27. The CDR3 is 24 amino acids. The CDR3 region has the DNA TGTGCTCTTGGGGAACTATTATCATCATACTGGGGGGCCCGAATCCCTGGGTACACCGATAAACTCATCTTT. Translation gives CALGELLSSYWGARIPGYTDKLIF.

There are a few counts of this clone. This rearrangement joins TRDV1 to TRDJ1, with TRDD2 matching over 9 bases. This CDR3 has 25 residues. CDR1 is TSWWSYY, CDR2 QGS, per germline. Trimming removed 1 base from V and 1 base from J; junction bases left unmatched: 31. CDR3 region: CALGEQRSPFLRAAGVPWATDKLIF. CDR3 in DNA: TGTGCTCTTGGGGAACAACGAAGCCCCTTCCTACGGGCTGCTGGGGTACCCTGGGCCACCGATAAACTCATCTTT.

This clone has only a few counts. This chain joins TRDV1 and TRDJ1; 7 positions match TRDD3. Looked up from germline, CDR1 is TSWWSYY and CDR2 is QGS. This CDR3 has 21 amino acids. V shed 2 bases and J 7 bases; nucleotides not matched to a gene: 28. CDR3 sequence: CALGEEILPPTWGLGRGKLIF. CDR3 in DNA: TGTGCTCTTGGGGAAGAAATCTTACCACCAACCTGGGGGCTTGGTCGCGGTAAACTCATCTTT.

This clone came up a few times. The chain uses TRDV1 and TRDJ1, with 7 bases lining up with TRDD3. This CDR3 spans 17 amino acids. CDR1 is TSWWSYY, CDR2 QGS, per germline. Losses at the gene ends were 2 bases for V and 0 bases for J; bases not matched to a gene: 9. CDR3 in amino acids: CALGETRAGGHTDKLIF. In DNA form, the CDR3 reads TGTGCTCTTGGGGAAACCAGGGCTGGGGGCCACACCGATAAACTCATCTTT.

This clone was observed a handful of times. The chain employs TRDV1 and TRDJ1; 8 bases agree with TRDD3. V gave up 0 bases and J gave up 3 bases; unmatched junction bases: 18. Germline values: CDR1 TSWWSYY, CDR2 QGS. The CDR3 runs 20 residues. Here the CDR3 DNA reads TGTGCTCTTGGGGAACTCCTCCGAACTGGGGATACTACGGGCGCCGATAAACTCATCTTT. Residues: CALGELLRTGDTTGADKLIF.

This clone was observed a single time. The chain combines TRDV1 with TRDJ1, with a tentative D call TRDD3 (5 bases). Looked up from germline, CDR1 is TSWWSYY and CDR2 is QGS. The CDR3 is made up of 19 amino acids. The germline V and J ends were trimmed by 5 bases and 0 bases, with 25 bases remaining between them. CDR3 DNA sequence: TGTGCTCTTGGGTTTTATCCGGGGGTGCTCGGATCGTACACCGATAAACTCATCTTT. Translating it yields CALGFYPGVLGSYTDKLIF.

This clone was counted only a few times. The chain carries TRDV2 and TRDJ1; possible D gene TRDD3, 6 bases. The CDR3 sequence is 17 residues long. V lost 1 base and J 0 bases, leaving 17 bases between the germline ends. Germline values: CDR1 GEAIGNYY, CDR2 EKD. The CDR3 reads CACDTCHCLGYTDKLIF. The CDR3 DNA follows: TGTGCCTGTGACACGTGTCATTGCCTGGGGTACACCGATAAACTCATCTTT.

This clone was seen more than once but under ten times. This sequence joins TRDV1 and TRDJ1, with 7 bases matching TRDD2. The CDR3 runs to 21 residues. The germline CDR1 and CDR2 sequences are TSWWSYY and QGS. V gave up 0 bases and J gave up 0 bases; unmatched junction bases: 19. The CDR3 loop is CALGELPFLLGGQGDTDKLIF. In nucleotides, the CDR3 is TGTGCTCTTGGGGAACTTCCGTTCCTACTCGGGGGCCAGGGGGACACCGATAAACTCATCTTT.

Only a few counts were recorded for this clone. V and J are TRDV1 and TRDJ1; 9 bases align to TRDD3. The germline gives CDR1 TSWWSYY, CDR2 QGS. CDR3 length: 18 residues. V lost 3 bases and J lost 6; bases outside the gene matches: 17. The CDR3 loop reads CALGDLTRYWGTPNKLIF. In DNA form, the CDR3 reads TGTGCTCTTGGGGACCTTACCCGGTACTGGGGGACACCGAATAAACTCATCTTT.

Only a few counts were recorded for this clone. This sequence joins TRDV1 and TRDJ1, with D possibly matching TRDD3 (9 bases). V was shortened by 0 bases and J by 4 bases, with 36 bases between the two germline ends. CDR3 length: 23 amino acids. Germline CDR1 is TSWWSYY and CDR2 is QGS. The CDR3 DNA reads TGTGCTCTTGGGGAACTAGGGTCTACTTCCTACCCGTGGGGGATAGACGCCAGCGATAAACTCATCTTT. It translates to CALGELGSTSYPWGIDASDKLIF.

V and J are TRDV1 and TRDJ1; 7 positions match TRDD2. The germline gives CDR1 TSWWSYY, CDR2 QGS. The CDR3 spans 14 residues. Unmatched junction bases numbered 9, after V lost 2 bases and J lost 9 bases. CDR3 DNA: TGTGCTCTTGGGGAAAGCTTTCCTACCGTCGAACTCATCTTT. As protein: CALGESFPTVELIF.